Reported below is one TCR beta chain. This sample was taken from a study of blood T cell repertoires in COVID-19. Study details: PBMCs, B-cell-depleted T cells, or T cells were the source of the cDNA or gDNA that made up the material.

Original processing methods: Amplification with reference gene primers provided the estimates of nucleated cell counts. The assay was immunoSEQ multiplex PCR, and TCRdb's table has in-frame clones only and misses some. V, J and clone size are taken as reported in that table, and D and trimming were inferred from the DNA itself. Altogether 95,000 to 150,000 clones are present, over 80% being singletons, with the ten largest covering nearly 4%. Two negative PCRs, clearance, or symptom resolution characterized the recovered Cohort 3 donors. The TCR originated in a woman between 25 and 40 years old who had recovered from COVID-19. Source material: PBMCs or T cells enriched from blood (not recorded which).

The DNA for the CDR3 is TGTGCCAGCCGCCCTGGGAGGACAGGGGTGAGGGAGGCGGCAAACATTCAGTACTTC. Its translation is CASRPGRTGVREAANIQYF. The chain couples TRBV5-6 to TRBJ2-4; TRBD1 aligns across 9 bases. Germline lookup yields CDR1 SGHDT and CDR2 YYEEEE. CDR3 length equals 19 residues. J gave up 6 bases and V 7 bases, and 23 bases lay outside the gene matches.